A selection of T cell receptor beta chains follows, all from one sample in a study of blood T cell repertoires in COVID-19. The table came from immunoSEQ multiplex PCR; TCRdb's copy has only in-frame clones and leaves some out. The data hold over 100,000 clones, with roughly 81% observed a single time. What was sequenced was peripheral blood. The receptors were gathered from a man in his forties with acute or convalescent COVID-19. CDR3s include the opening cysteine and the closing phenylalanine or tryptophan. Fields, in order: clone size, V gene, J gene, D gene, CDR3 protein, CDR3 DNA. A D gene is named only where the DNA matches it firmly. The size of a clone is reported for some rows only, either as once, few or many, or as a class for expanded clones.

size: .
V: TRBV4-1
J: TRBJ2-5
D: TRBD2
CDR3: CASSQGASGGPQETQYF
DNA: TGCGCCAGCAGCCAAGGGGCTAGCGGGGGACCTCAAGAGACCCAGTACTTC

size: .
V: TRBV2
J: TRBJ1-4
D: .
CDR3: CASSEAGGGEKLFF
DNA: TGTGCCAGCAGTGAGGCAGGAGGCGGTGAAAAACTGTTTTTT

size: once
V: TRBV16
J: TRBJ1-2
D: .
CDR3: CASSGGPSDYGYTF
DNA: TGTGCCAGCAGCGGAGGTCCCTCTGACTATGGCTACACCTTC

size: .
V: TRBV5-4
J: TRBJ2-3
D: .
CDR3: CASTGGTDTQYF
DNA: TGTGCCAGCACGGGGGGCACAGATACGCAGTATTTT

size: .
V: TRBV28
J: TRBJ1-1
D: .
CDR3: CASSLSSQGQSF
DNA: TGTGCCAGCAGCCTATCCTCCCAGGGACAATCGTTT

size: few
V: TRBV6-5
J: TRBJ1-2
D: .
CDR3: CASSRLPRGEHGYTF
DNA: TGTGCCAGCAGTCGGCTACCGCGGGGAGAACATGGCTACACCTTC

size: .
V: TRBV28
J: TRBJ2-1
D: .
CDR3: CASSILGLLSYNEQFF
DNA: TGTGCCAGCAGTATCCTGGGACTCCTCTCCTACAATGAGCAGTTCTTC

size: .
V: TRBV11-2
J: TRBJ2-1
D: TRBD2
CDR3: CASSFGGVNEQFF
DNA: TGTGCCAGCAGCTTCGGGGGGGTTAATGAGCAGTTCTTC

size: many
V: TRBV10-3
J: TRBJ2-5
D: TRBD2
CDR3: CAISGPGLGKETQYF
DNA: TGTGCCATCAGCGGGCCGGGACTAGGGAAAGAGACCCAGTACTTC

size: .
V: TRBV19
J: TRBJ1-5
D: .
CDR3: CASSIVNSNQPQHF
DNA: TGTGCCAGTAGTATAGTTAATAGCAATCAGCCCCAGCATTTT

size: .
V: TRBV29-1
J: TRBJ1-1
D: .
CDR3: CSVVLSGTEAFF
DNA: TGCAGCGTTGTACTAAGTGGCACTGAAGCTTTCTTT

size: .
V: TRBV27
J: TRBJ2-3
D: .
CDR3: CASSLTRQYPPDTQYF
DNA: TGTGCCAGCAGTTTAACCCGACAGTATCCCCCAGATACGCAGTATTTT

size: .
V: TRBV11-2
J: TRBJ2-2
D: .
CDR3: CASSLSGTTGELFF
DNA: TGTGCCAGCAGCTTAAGCGGAACGACCGGGGAGCTGTTTTTT

size: .
V: TRBV5-1
J: TRBJ2-3
D: .
CDR3: CASSATSGRQTDTQYF
DNA: TGCGCCAGCAGCGCGACATCCGGCCGACAGACAGATACGCAGTATTTT

size: .
V: TRBV5-6
J: TRBJ2-1
D: TRBD2
CDR3: CASTIAGGRNEQFF
DNA: TGTGCCAGCACCATCGCGGGGGGGCGCAATGAGCAGTTCTTC

size: .
V: TRBV3-1/TRBV3-2
J: TRBJ1-4
D: .
CDR3: CASSQVREKLFF
DNA: TGTGCCAGCAGCCAAGTGCGGGAAAAACTGTTTTTT

size: .
V: TRBV28
J: TRBJ2-7
D: .
CDR3: CASSLASDPYEQYF
DNA: TGTGCCAGCAGTTTGGCTAGCGATCCCTACGAGCAGTACTTC

size: .
V: TRBV9
J: TRBJ2-2
D: TRBD2
CDR3: CASSASGLSGELFF
DNA: TGTGCCAGCAGCGCTAGCGGGCTAAGCGGGGAGCTGTTTTTT

size: .
V: TRBV7-2
J: TRBJ2-5
D: .
CDR3: CASSAEAVRQETQYF
DNA: TGTGCCAGCAGCGCAGAAGCGGTCAGACAAGAGACCCAGTACTTC

size: .
V: TRBV27
J: TRBJ2-5
D: .
CDR3: CASSLYPGYQETQYF
DNA: TGTGCCAGCAGTTTATATCCAGGGTACCAAGAGACCCAGTACTTC

size: .
V: TRBV9
J: TRBJ2-1
D: TRBD2
CDR3: CASSGGLAGLGLNNEQFF
DNA: TGTGCCAGCAGCGGTGGACTAGCGGGTCTGGGGCTTAACAATGAGCAGTTCTTC

size: .
V: TRBV7-2
J: TRBJ2-7
D: TRBD1
CDR3: CASSSWRTGDEQYF
DNA: TGTGCCAGCAGCTCCTGGAGGACAGGGGACGAGCAGTACTTC

size: .
V: TRBV6-1
J: TRBJ1-4
D: .
CDR3: CASSDRGRTVEKLFF
DNA: TGTGCCAGCAGTGATCGGGGGAGGACGGTGGAAAAACTGTTTTTT

size: few
V: TRBV6-1
J: TRBJ2-7
D: .
CDR3: CASSEGGLPEQYF
DNA: TGTGCCAGCAGTGAAGGTGGACTCCCCGAGCAGTACTTC

size: .
V: TRBV2
J: TRBJ2-5
D: TRBD2
CDR3: CASSDLAGGGETQYF
DNA: TGTGCCAGCAGTGACTTGGCGGGGGGGGGAGAGACCCAGTACTTC

size: .
V: TRBV7-3
J: TRBJ2-5
D: TRBD2
CDR3: CASSLIGPASGRGETQYF
DNA: TGTGCCAGCAGCTTAATAGGTCCGGCTAGCGGGAGAGGGGAGACCCAGTACTTC

size: .
V: TRBV27
J: TRBJ1-5
D: .
CDR3: CASSRRGIYSNQPQHF
DNA: TGTGCCAGCAGCCGCCGCGGCATCTATAGCAATCAGCCCCAGCATTTT

size: .
V: TRBV10-3
J: TRBJ2-7
D: TRBD2
CDR3: CATYGRGKGEQYF
DNA: TGTGCCACTTACGGGAGGGGGAAGGGGGAGCAGTACTTC